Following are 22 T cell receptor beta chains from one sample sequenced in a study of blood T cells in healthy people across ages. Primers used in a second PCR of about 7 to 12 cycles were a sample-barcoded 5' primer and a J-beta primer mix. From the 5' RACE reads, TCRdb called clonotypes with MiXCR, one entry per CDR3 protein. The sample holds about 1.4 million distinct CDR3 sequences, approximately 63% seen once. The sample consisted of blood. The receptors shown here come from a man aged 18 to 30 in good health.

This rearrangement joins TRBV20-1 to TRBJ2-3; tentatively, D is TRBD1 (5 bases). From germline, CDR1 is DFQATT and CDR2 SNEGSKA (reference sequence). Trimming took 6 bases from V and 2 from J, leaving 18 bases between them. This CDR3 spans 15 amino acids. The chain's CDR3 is CSATPGIRNTDTQYF. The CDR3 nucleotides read TGCAGTGCCACCCCAGGGATAAGGAACACAGATACGCAGTATTTT.

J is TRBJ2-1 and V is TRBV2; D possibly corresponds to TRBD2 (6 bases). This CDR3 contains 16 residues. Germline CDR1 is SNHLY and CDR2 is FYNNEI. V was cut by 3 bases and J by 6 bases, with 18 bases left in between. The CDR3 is CASSDTGSGQTNEQFF. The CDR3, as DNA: TGTGCCAGCAGTGATACCGGAAGCGGGCAAACCAATGAGCAGTTCTTC. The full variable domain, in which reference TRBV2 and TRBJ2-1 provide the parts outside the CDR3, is EPEVTQTPSHQVTQMGQEVILRCVPISNHLYFYWYRQILGQKVEFLVSFYNNEISEKSEIFDDQFSVERPDGSNFTLKIRSTKLEDSAMYFCASSDTGSGQTNEQFFGPGTRLTVL.

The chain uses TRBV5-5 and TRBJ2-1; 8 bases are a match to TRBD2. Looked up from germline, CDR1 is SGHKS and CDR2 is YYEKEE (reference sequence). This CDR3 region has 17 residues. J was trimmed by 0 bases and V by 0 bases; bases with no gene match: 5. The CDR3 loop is CASSLEAGLASYNEQFF. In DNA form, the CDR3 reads TGTGCCAGCAGCTTGGAAGCCGGACTAGCCTCCTACAATGAGCAGTTCTTC. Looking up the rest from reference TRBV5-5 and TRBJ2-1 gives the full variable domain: DAGVTQSPTHLIKTRGQQVTLRCSPISGHKSVSWYQQVLGQGPQFIFQYYEKEERGRGNFPDRFSARQFPNYSSELNVNALLLGDSALYLCASSLEAGLASYNEQFFGPGTRLTVL.

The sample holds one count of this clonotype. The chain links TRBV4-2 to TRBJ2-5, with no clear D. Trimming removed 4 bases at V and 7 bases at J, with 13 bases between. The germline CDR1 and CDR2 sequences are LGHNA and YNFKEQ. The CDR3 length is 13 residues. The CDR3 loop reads CASSPTPVGTQYF. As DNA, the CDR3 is TGTGCCAGCAGCCCCACCCCGGTCGGGACCCAGTACTTC.

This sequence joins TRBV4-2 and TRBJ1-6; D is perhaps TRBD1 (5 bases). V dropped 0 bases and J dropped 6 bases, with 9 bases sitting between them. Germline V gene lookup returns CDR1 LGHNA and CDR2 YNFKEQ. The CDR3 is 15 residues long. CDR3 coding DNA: TGTGCCAGCAGCCAAGATGGGACGGCTAATTCACCCCTCCACTTT. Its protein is CASSQDGTANSPLHF.

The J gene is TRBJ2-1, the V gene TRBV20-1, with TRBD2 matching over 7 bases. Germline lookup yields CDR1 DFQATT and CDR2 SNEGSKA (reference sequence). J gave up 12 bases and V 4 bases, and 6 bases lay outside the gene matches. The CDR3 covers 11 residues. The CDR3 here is CSATGGLGQFF. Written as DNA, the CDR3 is TGCAGTGCTACCGGGGGGTTAGGGCAGTTCTTC.

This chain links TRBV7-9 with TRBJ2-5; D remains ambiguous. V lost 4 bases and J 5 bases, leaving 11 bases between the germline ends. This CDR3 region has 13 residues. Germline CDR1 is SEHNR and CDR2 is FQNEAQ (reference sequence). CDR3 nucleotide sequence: TGTGCCAGCAGCTCGGACGGCCATGAGACCCAGTACTTC. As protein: CASSSDGHETQYF.

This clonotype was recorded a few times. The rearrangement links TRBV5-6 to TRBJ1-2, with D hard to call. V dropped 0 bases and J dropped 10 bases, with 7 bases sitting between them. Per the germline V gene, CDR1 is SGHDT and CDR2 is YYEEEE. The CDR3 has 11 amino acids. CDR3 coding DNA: TGTGCCAGCAGCTTGGGCCACCTCTACACCTTC. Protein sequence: CASSLGHLYTF.

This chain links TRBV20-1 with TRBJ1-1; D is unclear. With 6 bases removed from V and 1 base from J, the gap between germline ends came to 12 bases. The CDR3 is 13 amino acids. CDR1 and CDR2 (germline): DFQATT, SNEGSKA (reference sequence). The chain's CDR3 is CSAEQTGNTEAFF. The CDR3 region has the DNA TGCAGTGCGGAACAGACTGGGAACACTGAAGCTTTCTTT.

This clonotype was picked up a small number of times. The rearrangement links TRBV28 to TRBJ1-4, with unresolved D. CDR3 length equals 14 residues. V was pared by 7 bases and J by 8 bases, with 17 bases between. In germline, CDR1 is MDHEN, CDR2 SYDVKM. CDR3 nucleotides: TGTGCCAGCAATTCTGCCAGCCCGCTGGAAAAACTGTTTTTT. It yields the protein CASNSASPLEKLFF.

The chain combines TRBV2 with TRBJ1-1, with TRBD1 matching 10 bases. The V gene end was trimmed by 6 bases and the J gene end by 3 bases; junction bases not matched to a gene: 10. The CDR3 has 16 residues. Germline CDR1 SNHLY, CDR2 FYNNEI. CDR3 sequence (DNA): TGTGCCAGCAGAATTAGTAGGACAGGGGGGGACACTGAAGCTTTCTTT. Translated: CASRISRTGGDTEAFF. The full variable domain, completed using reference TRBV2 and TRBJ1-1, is EPEVTQTPSHQVTQMGQEVILRCVPISNHLYFYWYRQILGQKVEFLVSFYNNEISEKSEIFDDQFSVERPDGSNFTLKIRSTKLEDSAMYFCASRISRTGGDTEAFFGQGTRLTVV.

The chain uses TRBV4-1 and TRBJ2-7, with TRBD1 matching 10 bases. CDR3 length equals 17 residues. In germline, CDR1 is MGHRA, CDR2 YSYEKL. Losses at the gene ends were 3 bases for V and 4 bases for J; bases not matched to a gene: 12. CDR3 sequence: CASSHPTWGTGDYEQYF. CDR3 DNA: TGCGCCAGCAGCCACCCCACGTGGGGGACAGGGGATTACGAGCAGTACTTC.

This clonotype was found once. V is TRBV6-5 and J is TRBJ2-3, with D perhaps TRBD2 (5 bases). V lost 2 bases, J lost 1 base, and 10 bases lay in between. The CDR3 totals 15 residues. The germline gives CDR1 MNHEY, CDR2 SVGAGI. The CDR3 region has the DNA TGTGCCAGCAGTTACGGAGGATACCGCACAGATACGCAGTATTTT. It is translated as CASSYGGYRTDTQYF.

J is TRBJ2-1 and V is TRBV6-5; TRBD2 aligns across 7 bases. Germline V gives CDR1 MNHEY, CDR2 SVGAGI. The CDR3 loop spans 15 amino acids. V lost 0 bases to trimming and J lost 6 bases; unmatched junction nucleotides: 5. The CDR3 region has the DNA TGTGCCAGCAGTTACTCTACGGGAGGTGGCAATGAGCAGTTCTTC. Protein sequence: CASSYSTGGGNEQFF.

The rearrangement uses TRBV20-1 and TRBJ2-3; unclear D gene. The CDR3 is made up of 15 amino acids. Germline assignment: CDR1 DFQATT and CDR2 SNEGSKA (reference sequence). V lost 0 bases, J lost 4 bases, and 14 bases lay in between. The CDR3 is CSARDNGRVPDTQYF. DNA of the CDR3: TGCAGTGCTAGAGATAATGGCCGAGTTCCAGATACGCAGTATTTT.

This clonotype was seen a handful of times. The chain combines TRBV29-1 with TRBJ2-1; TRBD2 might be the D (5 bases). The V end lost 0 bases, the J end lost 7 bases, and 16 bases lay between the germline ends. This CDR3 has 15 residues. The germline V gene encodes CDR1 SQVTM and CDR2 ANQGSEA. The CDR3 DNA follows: TGCAGCGTTGAAGATCTTGTGACACGCGGGAATGAGCAGTTCTTC. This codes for CSVEDLVTRGNEQFF.

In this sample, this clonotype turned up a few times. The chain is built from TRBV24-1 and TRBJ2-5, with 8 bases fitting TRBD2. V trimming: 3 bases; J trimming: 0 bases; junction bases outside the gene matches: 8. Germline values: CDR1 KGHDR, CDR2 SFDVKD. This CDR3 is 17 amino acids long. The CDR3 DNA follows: TGTGCCACCAGTGATGGATTAGCGGGGCGAAACCAAGAGACCCAGTACTTC. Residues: CATSDGLAGRNQETQYF.

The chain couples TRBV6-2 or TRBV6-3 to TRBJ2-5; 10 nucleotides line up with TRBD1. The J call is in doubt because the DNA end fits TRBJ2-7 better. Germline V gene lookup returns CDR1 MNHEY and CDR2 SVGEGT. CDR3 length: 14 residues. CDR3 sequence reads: CASIGDRGTYEQYF. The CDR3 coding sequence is TGTGCCAGCATTGGGGACAGGGGAACCTACGAGCAGTACTTC.

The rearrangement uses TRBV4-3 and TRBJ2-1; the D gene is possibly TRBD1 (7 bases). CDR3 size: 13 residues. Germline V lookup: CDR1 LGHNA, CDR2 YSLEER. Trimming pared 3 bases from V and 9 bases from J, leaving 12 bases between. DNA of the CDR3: TGCGCCAGCAGCCAGAGACAGGGAGGTGAGCAGTTCTTC. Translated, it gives CASSQRQGGEQFF.

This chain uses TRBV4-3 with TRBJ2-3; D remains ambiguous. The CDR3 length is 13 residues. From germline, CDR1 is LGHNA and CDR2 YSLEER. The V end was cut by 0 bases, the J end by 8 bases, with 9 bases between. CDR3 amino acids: CASSQEPAGTQYF. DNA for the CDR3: TGCGCCAGCAGCCAAGAGCCAGCTGGTACGCAGTATTTT.

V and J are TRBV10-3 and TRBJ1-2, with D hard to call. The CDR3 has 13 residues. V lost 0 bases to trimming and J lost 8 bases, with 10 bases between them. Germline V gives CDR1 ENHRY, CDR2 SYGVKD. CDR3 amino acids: CAISESGVEGYTF. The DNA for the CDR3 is TGTGCCATCAGTGAGTCAGGAGTAGAAGGCTACACCTTC.

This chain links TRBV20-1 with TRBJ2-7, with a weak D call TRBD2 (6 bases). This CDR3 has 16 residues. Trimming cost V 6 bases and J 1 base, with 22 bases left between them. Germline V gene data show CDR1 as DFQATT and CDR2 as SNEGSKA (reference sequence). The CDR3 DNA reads TGCAGTGCCATTAGCGGCACCCACGGCGCGTCCTACGAGCAGTACTTC. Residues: CSAISGTHGASYEQYF.